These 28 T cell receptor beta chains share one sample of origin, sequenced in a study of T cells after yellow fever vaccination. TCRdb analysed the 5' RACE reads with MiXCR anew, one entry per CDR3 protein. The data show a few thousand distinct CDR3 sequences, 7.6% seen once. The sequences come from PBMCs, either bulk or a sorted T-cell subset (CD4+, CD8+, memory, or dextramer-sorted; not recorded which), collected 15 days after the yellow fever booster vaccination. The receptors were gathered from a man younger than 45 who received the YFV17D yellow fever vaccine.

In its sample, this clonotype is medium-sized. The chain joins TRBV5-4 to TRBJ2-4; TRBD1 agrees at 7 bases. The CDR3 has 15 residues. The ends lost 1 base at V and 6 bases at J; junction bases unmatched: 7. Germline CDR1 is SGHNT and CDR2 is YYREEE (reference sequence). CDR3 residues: CASSLTGALGNIQYF. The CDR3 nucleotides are TGTGCCAGCAGCTTGACAGGGGCGTTAGGAAACATTCAGTACTTC.

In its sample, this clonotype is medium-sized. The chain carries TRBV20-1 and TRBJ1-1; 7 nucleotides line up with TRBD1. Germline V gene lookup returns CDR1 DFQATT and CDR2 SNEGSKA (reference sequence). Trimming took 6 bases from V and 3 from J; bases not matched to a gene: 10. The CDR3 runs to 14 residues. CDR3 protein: CSARSRGGYTEAFF. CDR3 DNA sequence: TGCAGTGCCCGGAGCCGAGGGGGCTACACTGAAGCTTTCTTT.

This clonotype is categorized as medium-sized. The CDR3 nucleotides read TGTGCCAGCAGCGCTGGGGACAGCTACAATGAGCAGTTCTTC. As protein: CASSAGDSYNEQFF. The chain combines TRBV9 with TRBJ2-1, with TRBD1 identical over 7 bases. Trimming took 3 bases from V and 3 from J; bases not matched to a gene: 3. The CDR3 runs 14 residues. The germline CDR1 and CDR2 sequences are SGDLS and YYNGEE.

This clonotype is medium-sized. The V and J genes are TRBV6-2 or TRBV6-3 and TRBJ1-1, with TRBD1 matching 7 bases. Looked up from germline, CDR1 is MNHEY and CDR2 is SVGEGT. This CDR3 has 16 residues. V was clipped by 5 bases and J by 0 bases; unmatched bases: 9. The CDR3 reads CASSGEGATMNTEAFF. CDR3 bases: TGTGCCAGCAGTGGAGAGGGGGCCACGATGAACACTGAAGCTTTCTTT.

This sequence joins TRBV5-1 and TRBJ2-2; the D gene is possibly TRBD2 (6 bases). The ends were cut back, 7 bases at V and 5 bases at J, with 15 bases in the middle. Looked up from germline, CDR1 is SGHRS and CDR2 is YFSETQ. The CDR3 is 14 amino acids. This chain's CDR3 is CASPSGVGTGELFF. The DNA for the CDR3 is TGCGCCAGCCCGTCGGGAGTAGGGACCGGGGAGCTGTTTTTT.

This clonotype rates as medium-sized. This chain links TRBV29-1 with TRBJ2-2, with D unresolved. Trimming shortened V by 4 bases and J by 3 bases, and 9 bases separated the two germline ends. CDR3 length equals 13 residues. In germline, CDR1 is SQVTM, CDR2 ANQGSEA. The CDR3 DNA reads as TGCAGCGTTGTACCGGGCCACACCGGGGAGCTGTTTTTT. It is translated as CSVVPGHTGELFF.

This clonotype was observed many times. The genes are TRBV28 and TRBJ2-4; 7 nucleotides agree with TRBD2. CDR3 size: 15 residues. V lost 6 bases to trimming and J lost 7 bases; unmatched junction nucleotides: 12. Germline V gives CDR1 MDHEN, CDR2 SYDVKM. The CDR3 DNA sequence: TGTGCCAGCAGCCCTCTGGGCGGGAGTGGGAACATTCAGTACTTC. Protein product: CASSPLGGSGNIQYF.

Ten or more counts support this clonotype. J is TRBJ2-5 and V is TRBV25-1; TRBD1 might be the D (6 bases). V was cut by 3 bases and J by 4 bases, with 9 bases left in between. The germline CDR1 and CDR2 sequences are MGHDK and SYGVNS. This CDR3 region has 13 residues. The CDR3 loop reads CASSEGASETQYF. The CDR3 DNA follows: TGTGCCAGCAGTGAGGGGGCCTCAGAGACCCAGTACTTC.

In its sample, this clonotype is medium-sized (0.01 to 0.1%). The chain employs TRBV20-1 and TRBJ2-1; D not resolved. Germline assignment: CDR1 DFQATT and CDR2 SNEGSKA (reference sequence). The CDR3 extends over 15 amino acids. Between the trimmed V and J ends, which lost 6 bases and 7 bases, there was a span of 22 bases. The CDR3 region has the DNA TGCAGTGCCCGTCGCCCCTTTTCCGATGAGAATGAGCAGTTCTTC. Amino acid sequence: CSARRPFSDENEQFF.

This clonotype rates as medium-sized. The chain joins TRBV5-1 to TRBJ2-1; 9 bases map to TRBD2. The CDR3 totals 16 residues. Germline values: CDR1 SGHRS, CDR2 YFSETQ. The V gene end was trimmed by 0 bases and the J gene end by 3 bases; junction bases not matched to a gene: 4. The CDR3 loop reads CASSLEASGNYNEQFF. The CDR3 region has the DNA TGCGCCAGCAGCTTGGAGGCTAGCGGGAACTACAATGAGCAGTTCTTC.

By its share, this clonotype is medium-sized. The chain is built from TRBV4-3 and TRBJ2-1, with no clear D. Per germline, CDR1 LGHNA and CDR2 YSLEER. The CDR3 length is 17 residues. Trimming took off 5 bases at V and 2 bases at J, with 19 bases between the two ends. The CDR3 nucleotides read TGCGCCAGCAGCAAGACTCCTGGATTGATAACCTACAATGAGCAGTTCTTC. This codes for CASSKTPGLITYNEQFF.

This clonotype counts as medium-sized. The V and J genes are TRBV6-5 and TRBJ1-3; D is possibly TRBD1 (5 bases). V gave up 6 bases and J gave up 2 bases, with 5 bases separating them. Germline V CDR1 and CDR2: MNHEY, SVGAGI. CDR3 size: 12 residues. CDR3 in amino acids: CASRTAGNTIYF. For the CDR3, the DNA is TGTGCCAGCAGGACAGCTGGAAACACCATATATTTT.

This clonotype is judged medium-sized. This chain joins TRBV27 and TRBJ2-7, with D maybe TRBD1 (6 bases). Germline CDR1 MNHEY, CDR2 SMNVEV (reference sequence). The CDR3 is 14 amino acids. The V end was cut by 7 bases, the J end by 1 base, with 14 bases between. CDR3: CASTKNRESYEQYF. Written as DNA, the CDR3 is TGTGCCAGCACCAAAAACAGGGAGTCCTACGAGCAGTACTTC.

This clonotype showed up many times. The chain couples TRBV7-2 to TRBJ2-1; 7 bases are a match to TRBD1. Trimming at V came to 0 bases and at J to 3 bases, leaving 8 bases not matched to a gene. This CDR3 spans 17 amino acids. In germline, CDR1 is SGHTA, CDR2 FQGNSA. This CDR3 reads CASSLALRQGGYNEQFF. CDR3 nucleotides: TGTGCCAGCAGCTTAGCGTTGAGACAGGGCGGCTACAATGAGCAGTTCTTC. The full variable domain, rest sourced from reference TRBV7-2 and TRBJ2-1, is GAGVSQSPSNKVTEKGKDVELRCDPISGHTALYWYRQSLGQGLEFLIYFQGNSAPDKSGLPSDRFSAERTGGSVSTLTIQRTQQEDSAVYLCASSLALRQGGYNEQFFGPGTRLTVL.

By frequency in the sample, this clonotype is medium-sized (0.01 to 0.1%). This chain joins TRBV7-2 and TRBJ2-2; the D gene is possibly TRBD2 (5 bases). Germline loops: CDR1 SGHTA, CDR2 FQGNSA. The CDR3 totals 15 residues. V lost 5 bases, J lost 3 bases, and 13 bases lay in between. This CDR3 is CASSNPGLHTGELFF. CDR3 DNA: TGTGCCAGCAGCAATCCAGGACTTCACACCGGGGAGCTGTTTTTT.

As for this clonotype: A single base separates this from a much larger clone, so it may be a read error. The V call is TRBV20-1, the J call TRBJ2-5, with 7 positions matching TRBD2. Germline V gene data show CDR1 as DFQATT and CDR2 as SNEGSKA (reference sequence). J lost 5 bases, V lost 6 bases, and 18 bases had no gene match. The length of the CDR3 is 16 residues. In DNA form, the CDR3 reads TGCAGTGCCTGGGCCGCGTCAGCGGGAACGGATGAGACCCAGTACTTC. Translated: CSAWAASAGTDETQYF.

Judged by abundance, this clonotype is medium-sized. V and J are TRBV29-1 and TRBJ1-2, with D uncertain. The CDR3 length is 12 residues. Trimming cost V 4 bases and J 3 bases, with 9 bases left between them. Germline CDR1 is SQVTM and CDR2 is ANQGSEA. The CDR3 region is CSVGGNHYGYTF. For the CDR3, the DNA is TGCAGCGTTGGGGGAAATCACTATGGCTACACCTTC.

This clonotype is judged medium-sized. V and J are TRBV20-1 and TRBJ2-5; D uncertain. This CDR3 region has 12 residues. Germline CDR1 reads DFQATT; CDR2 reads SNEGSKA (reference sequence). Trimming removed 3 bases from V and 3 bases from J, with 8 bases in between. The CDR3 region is CSASGGKETQYF. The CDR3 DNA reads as TGCAGTGCTAGTGGTGGTAAAGAGACCCAGTACTTC.

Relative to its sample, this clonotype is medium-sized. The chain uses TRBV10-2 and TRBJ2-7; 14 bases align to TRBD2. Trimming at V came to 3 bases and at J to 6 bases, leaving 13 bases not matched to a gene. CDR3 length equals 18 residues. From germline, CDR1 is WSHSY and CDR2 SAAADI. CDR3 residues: CASSDHKGSGTSGGEQYF. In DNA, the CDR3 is TGCGCCAGCAGTGATCACAAGGGGAGCGGGACTAGCGGGGGCGAGCAGTACTTC.

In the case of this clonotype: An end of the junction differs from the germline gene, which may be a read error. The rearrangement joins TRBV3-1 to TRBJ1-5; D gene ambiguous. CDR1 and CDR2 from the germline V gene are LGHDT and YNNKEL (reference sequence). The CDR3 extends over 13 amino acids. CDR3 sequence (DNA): TGTGCCTCCACCACGCAGGTCCATCAGCCACAGCATTTT. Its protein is CASTTQVHQPQHF.

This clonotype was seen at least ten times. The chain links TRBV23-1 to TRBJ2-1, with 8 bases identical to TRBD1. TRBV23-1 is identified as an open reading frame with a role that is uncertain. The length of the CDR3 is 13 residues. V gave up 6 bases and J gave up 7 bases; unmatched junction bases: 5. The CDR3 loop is CASRGYRGNEQFF. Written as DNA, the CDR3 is TGCGCCAGCAGGGGGTACAGGGGGAATGAGCAGTTCTTC.

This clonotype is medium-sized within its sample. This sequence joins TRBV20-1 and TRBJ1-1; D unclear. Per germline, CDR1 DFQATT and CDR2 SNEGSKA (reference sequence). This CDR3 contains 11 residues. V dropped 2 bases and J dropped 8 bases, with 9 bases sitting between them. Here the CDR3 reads CSARYLGEAFF. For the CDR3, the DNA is TGCAGTGCTAGATATCTGGGGGAAGCTTTCTTT.

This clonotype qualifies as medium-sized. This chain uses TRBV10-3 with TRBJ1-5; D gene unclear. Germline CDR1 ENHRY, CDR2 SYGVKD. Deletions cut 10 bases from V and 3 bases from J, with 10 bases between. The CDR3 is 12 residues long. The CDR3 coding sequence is TGTGCCAGTACGGATTTCAATCAGCCCCAGCATTTT. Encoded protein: CASTDFNQPQHF.

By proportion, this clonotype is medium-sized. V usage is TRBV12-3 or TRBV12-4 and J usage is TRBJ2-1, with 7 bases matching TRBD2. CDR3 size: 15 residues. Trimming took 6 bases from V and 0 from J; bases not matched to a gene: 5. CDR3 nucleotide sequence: TGTGCCAGCAGGAGGCGCGGGAGCTCCTACAATGAGCAGTTCTTC. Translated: CASRRRGSSYNEQFF.

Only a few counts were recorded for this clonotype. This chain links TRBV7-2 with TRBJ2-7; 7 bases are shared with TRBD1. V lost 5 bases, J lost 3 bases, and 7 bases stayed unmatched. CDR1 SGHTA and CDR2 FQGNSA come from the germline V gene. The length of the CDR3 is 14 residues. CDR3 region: CASSITTGDYEQYF. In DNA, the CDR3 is TGTGCCAGCAGCATTACTACAGGGGACTACGAGCAGTACTTC.

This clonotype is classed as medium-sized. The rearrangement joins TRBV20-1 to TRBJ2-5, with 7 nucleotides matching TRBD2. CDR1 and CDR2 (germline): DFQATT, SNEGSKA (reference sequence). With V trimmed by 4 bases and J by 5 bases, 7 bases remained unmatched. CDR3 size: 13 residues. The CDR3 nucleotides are TGCAGTGCTATAGCGGGTTGGGCGGAGACCCAGTACTTC. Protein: CSAIAGWAETQYF.

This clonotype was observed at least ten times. CDR3 bases: TGTGCCAGCAGCCCCCAAGGGCCTAGCGCGGGGGACACCTACGAGCAGTACTTC. It translates to CASSPQGPSAGDTYEQYF. The rearrangement joins TRBV3-1 to TRBJ2-7; tentative D call: TRBD2 (7 bases). CDR1 is LGHDT, CDR2 YNNKEL, per germline (reference sequence). V was shortened by 4 bases and J by 2 bases, with 24 bases between the two germline ends. CDR3 length: 18 amino acids.

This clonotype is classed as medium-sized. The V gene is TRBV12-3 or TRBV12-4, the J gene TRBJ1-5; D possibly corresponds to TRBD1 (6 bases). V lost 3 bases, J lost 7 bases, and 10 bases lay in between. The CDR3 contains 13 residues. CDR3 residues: CASSLSRGQPQHF. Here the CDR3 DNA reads TGTGCCAGCAGTTTGTCCAGGGGCCAGCCCCAGCATTTT.